The 10 T cell receptor beta chains below all came from one sample that was sequenced in a study of blood T cell repertoires in COVID-19. Using immunoSEQ multiplex PCR, the repertoire was profiled, and TCRdb retains in-frame clones only, with some absent. The table records 120,000 to 150,000 clones, around 84% of them present only once. Source material: peripheral blood. These receptors originate from a human donor in a cohort sampled during active COVID-19.

The chain couples TRBV3-1 (or the pseudogene TRBV3-2) to TRBJ1-6, with D maybe TRBD1 (5 bases). Trimming shortened V by 3 bases and J by 14 bases, and 17 bases separated the two germline ends. CDR3 size: 14 residues. CDR1 and CDR2 from the germline V gene are LGHDT and YNNKEL (reference sequence). CDR3 in DNA: TGTGCCAGCAGCCATGGCGGGACGGACTTAACCCTCCACTTT. Its protein product is CASSHGGTDLTLHF.

This clone was recorded only once. The chain links TRBV2 to TRBJ2-3, with D hard to call. The V end was cut by 4 bases, the J end by 0 bases, with 5 bases between. Looked up from germline, CDR1 is SNHLY and CDR2 is FYNNEI. CDR3 length: 13 residues. This CDR3 is CASSGESTDTQYF. As DNA, the CDR3 is TGTGCCAGCAGTGGCGAGAGCACAGATACGCAGTATTTT.

Here the CDR3 DNA reads TGTGCCAGCAATATGGACAGGGGCTATGCGGATAACTATGGCTACACCTTC. Translated: CASNMDRGYADNYGYTF. The chain is built from TRBV2 and TRBJ1-2, with TRBD1 matching over 9 bases. Trimming took 7 bases from V and 1 from J; bases not matched to a gene: 13. The CDR3 is 17 residues long. Germline CDR1 is SNHLY and CDR2 is FYNNEI.

V usage is TRBV5-1 and J usage is TRBJ2-3, with D unresolved. Deletions cut 1 base from V and 0 bases from J, with 6 bases between. Germline V CDR1 and CDR2: SGHRS, YFSETQ. The CDR3 covers 14 residues. The CDR3 protein is CASSLPESTDTQYF. The CDR3 nucleotides are TGCGCCAGCAGCTTGCCGGAGAGCACAGATACGCAGTATTTT.

Only one count was recorded for this clone. The V and J genes are TRBV4-3 and TRBJ2-1; 8 bases are a match to TRBD2. The CDR3 has 14 residues. V shed 6 bases, J shed 8 bases, and the junction held 9 bases outside the gene matches. Germline values: CDR1 LGHNA, CDR2 YSLEER. This chain's CDR3 is CASSSGGVGYEQFF. The CDR3 DNA follows: TGCGCCAGCAGTTCCGGGGGGGTAGGGTATGAGCAGTTCTTC.

The chain links TRBV7-2 to TRBJ2-7, with TRBD1 as a possible D gene (6 bases). The CDR3 spans 14 residues. V dropped 5 bases and J dropped 4 bases, with 15 bases sitting between them. Germline assignment: CDR1 SGHTA and CDR2 FQGNSA. CDR3 sequence (DNA): TGTGCCAGCAGCAGAGGGCCAGGGGAGTACGAGCAGTACTTC. This encodes CASSRGPGEYEQYF.

This clone has just one count. The chain employs TRBV28 and TRBJ1-3, with a tentative D call TRBD1 (5 bases). V was pared by 8 bases and J by 0 bases, with 11 bases between. The CDR3 runs to 14 residues. Germline CDR1 and CDR2: MDHEN and SYDVKM. The CDR3 DNA sequence: TGTGCCAGCGGACGGACATCCTCTGGAAACACCATATATTTT. Protein: CASGRTSSGNTIYF.

This rearrangement joins TRBV19 to TRBJ1-1; D gene unclear. Germline V CDR1 and CDR2: LNHDA, SQIVND (reference sequence). The CDR3 extends over 13 amino acids. The ends were cut back, 2 bases at V and 1 base at J, with 5 bases in the middle. The CDR3 spells CASSINRNTEAFF. CDR3 nucleotide sequence: TGTGCCAGTAGTATAAACAGGAACACTGAAGCTTTCTTT.

The V gene is TRBV5-6, the J gene TRBJ2-1; TRBD1 is a possible D gene (5 bases). Trimming took 1 base from V and 6 from J, leaving 17 bases between them. This CDR3 has 16 amino acids. CDR1 and CDR2 (germline): SGHDT, YYEEEE. CDR3 sequence: CASSLYSQGRRNEQFF. CDR3 in DNA: TGTGCCAGCAGCTTGTACAGTCAGGGCCGCCGCAATGAGCAGTTCTTC.

The chain uses TRBV11-1 and TRBJ2-5; D is possibly TRBD2 (6 bases). Germline V CDR1 and CDR2: SGHAT, FQDESV (reference sequence). The CDR3 is 14 residues long. The V and J ends lost 4 bases and 5 bases respectively, with 14 bases between them. The CDR3: CASSSTSEAETQYF. The CDR3 region has the DNA TGTGCCAGCAGCTCGACTAGTGAAGCGGAGACCCAGTACTTC.